The rows below give T cell receptor beta chains drawn from one sample of a study of blood T cell repertoires in COVID-19. Measured with immunoSEQ multiplex PCR; TCRdb has only the in-frame clones, and not every one. The table records 12,000 or so clones, around 80% of them present only once. Specimen: peripheral blood. The receptors were gathered from an elderly man with acute or convalescent COVID-19. Each CDR3 is given without its conserved first and last residue.

V	CDR3
TRBV5-1	ASSPEGGPIGETQY
TRBV12-3/TRBV12-4	ASSFTTDTEAF
TRBV18	ASSPRRTYEQY
TRBV11-3	ASSKRTGELF
TRBV5-1	ASSSGGADGYT
TRBV25-1	ASSESVYRGGARGYT
TRBV7-7	ASSLSTAFYDEQY
TRBV18	ASSLNRENYGYT
TRBV30	AWGRNSGSYNSPLH
TRBV24-1	ATSQTGYEQY
TRBV5-8	ASSFHPGEGSFLAEAF